This T cell receptor beta chain emerged from a study of blood T cell repertoires in COVID-19. Study at large: COVID-19 samples collected from the United States, Italy and Spain covered acute and convalescent phases. The analysed material was cDNA or gDNA that came from T cells, B-cell-depleted T cells, or PBMCs.

Original processing methods: Quantification of nucleated cells was approximated via reference gene primer amplification. Sequenced by immunoSEQ multiplex PCR; TCRdb stores in-frame clones only, minus some. The V and J calls and clone size were taken over from that table, and D and trimming were inferred from the DNA. The sample holds 150,000 to 200,000 clones, around 79% seen once. The CDR3 is made up of 17 amino acids. The junction had 9 bases not matched to a gene; V was cut back by 6 bases and J by 1 base. Germline CDR1 LNHDA, CDR2 SQIVND (reference sequence). This sequence was found in a man aged 50-59 years who had recovered from COVID-19. The specimen was peripheral blood. The rearrangement uses TRBV19 and TRBJ2-7; 13 nucleotides align to TRBD2. CDR3 in DNA: TGTGCCAGTAGCCCGGGACTAGCGGGATACTCGTCCTACGAGCAGTACTTC. Translation: CASSPGLAGYSSYEQYF.